One sample yielded the 27 T cell receptor beta chains listed below, sequenced in a study of blood T cell repertoires in COVID-19. Here immunoSEQ multiplex PCR was the method, and the copy in TCRdb shows in-frame clones only, minus some. The top ten clones hold under 45% of a sample with 100,000 to 150,000 clones, roughly three quarters of them seen once. Sample: peripheral blood. The receptors were sampled from a man in his forties or fifties with active or convalescent COVID-19.

In this sample, this clone turned up once. V and J are TRBV25-1 and TRBJ1-2; 8 bases line up with TRBD1. The CDR3 spans 14 residues. Germline V gene sequence: CDR1 MGHDK, CDR2 SYGVNS. Losses at the gene ends were 6 bases for V and 4 bases for J; bases not matched to a gene: 7. CDR3 region: CASREPGTGYGYTF. DNA of the CDR3: TGTGCCAGCAGGGAGCCCGGGACAGGCTATGGCTACACCTTC.

The V gene is TRBV29-1, the J gene TRBJ2-1, with 15 bases matching TRBD2. Trimming removed 1 base from V and 0 bases from J; junction bases left unmatched: 4. The CDR3 sequence is 18 residues long. CDR1 and CDR2 from the germline V gene are SQVTM and ANQGSEA. The CDR3 spells CSVEVGLAGGVSYNEQFF. In nucleotides, the CDR3 is TGCAGCGTTGAAGTGGGACTAGCGGGAGGTGTCTCCTACAATGAGCAGTTCTTC.

V and J are TRBV19 and TRBJ2-5; weak D call: TRBD2 (6 bases). Trimming cost V 5 bases and J 9 bases, with 22 bases left between them. Per the germline V gene, CDR1 is LNHDA and CDR2 is SQIVND (reference sequence). CDR3 size: 15 residues. CDR3 in amino acids: CASSPRSGLLGAQYF. In DNA form, the CDR3 reads TGTGCCAGTAGTCCCAGGTCGGGACTGCTGGGGGCCCAGTACTTC.

In its sample, this clone was seen a few times. The chain employs TRBV27 and TRBJ2-7; D possibly corresponds to TRBD2 (6 bases). Trimming took off 11 bases at V and 3 bases at J, with 20 bases between the two ends. The CDR3 sequence is 14 residues long. Germline CDR1 and CDR2: MNHEY and SMNVEV (reference sequence). CDR3 protein: CARTGTQSYYEQYF. Here the CDR3 DNA reads TGTGCCCGAACCGGGACTCAATCTTACTACGAGCAGTACTTC.

The rearrangement links TRBV2 to TRBJ1-6; no firm D call. This CDR3 has 12 amino acids. V lost 3 bases, J lost 7 bases, and 4 bases lay in between. Germline V gene sequence: CDR1 SNHLY, CDR2 FYNNEI. The CDR3, as DNA: TGTGCCAGCAGTGAGCAGAATTCACCCCTCCACTTT. It is translated as CASSEQNSPLHF.

The V gene is TRBV28, the J gene TRBJ2-1, with D perhaps TRBD2 (5 bases). CDR3 length equals 13 residues. Germline-derived CDR1 and CDR2 are MDHEN and SYDVKM. V was pared by 6 bases and J by 4 bases, with 10 bases between. The CDR3 nucleotides read TGTGCCAGCAGCCCCACTAGTTACAATGAGCAGTTCTTC. Protein: CASSPTSYNEQFF. Supplemented by reference TRBV28 and TRBJ2-1, the full variable domain reads DVKVTQSSRYLVKRTGEKVFLECVQDMDHENMFWYRQDPGLGLRLIYFSYDVKMKEKGDIPEGYSVSREKKERFSLILESASTNQTSMYLCASSPTSYNEQFFGPGTRLTVL.

J is TRBJ1-1 and V is TRBV28; no definite D call. The CDR3 runs to 12 residues. Germline loops: CDR1 MDHEN, CDR2 SYDVKM. V dropped 7 bases and J dropped 1 base, with 7 bases sitting between them. CDR3 in DNA: TGTGCCAGCACCGTGAGGAACACTGAAGCTTTCTTT. Protein sequence: CASTVRNTEAFF.

V usage is TRBV30 and J usage is TRBJ1-5; no firm D call. V lost 1 base, J lost 5 bases, and 9 bases lay in between. Germline V gene sequence: CDR1 GTSNPN, CDR2 SVGIG (reference sequence). The CDR3 runs to 13 residues. CDR3 sequence: CAWSEGGYQPQHF. The CDR3 DNA is TGTGCCTGGAGTGAAGGAGGTTATCAGCCCCAGCATTTT.

The rearrangement joins TRBV14 to TRBJ1-1; perhaps TRBD1 as D (6 bases). The V gene's germline CDR1 is SGHDN and CDR2 FVKESK. The CDR3 is made up of 15 amino acids. Deletions cut 1 base from V and 1 base from J, with 10 bases between. This chain's CDR3 is CASSQARGGNTEAFF. The DNA of the CDR3 is TGTGCCAGCAGCCAAGCGAGGGGGGGGAACACTGAAGCTTTCTTT.

This clone has just a few counts. The CDR3 bases are TGTGCCAGCAGAAAAACAGCTAATCAGCCCCAGCATTTT. This translates into CASRKTANQPQHF. J is TRBJ1-5 and V is TRBV2; D is undetermined. CDR1 is SNHLY, CDR2 FYNNEI, per germline. This CDR3 has 13 residues. The V and J ends lost 6 bases and 4 bases respectively, with 10 bases between them. The entire variable domain, with the rest obtained from reference TRBV2 and TRBJ1-5, is as follows: EPEVTQTPSHQVTQMGQEVILRCVPISNHLYFYWYRQILGQKVEFLVSFYNNEISEKSEIFDDQFSVERPDGSNFTLKIRSTKLEDSAMYFCASRKTANQPQHFGDGTRLSIL.

V usage is TRBV18 and J usage is TRBJ2-5, with 10 nucleotides matching TRBD1. The CDR3 covers 15 residues. Trimming cost V 6 bases and J 4 bases; bases outside gene matches: 8. Germline CDR1 KGHSH, CDR2 LQKENI. The CDR3 nucleotides read TGTGCCAGCTCGTCGGGACAGGGGCCGGGAGAGACCCAGTACTTC. Translating gives CASSSGQGPGETQYF.

This rearrangement joins TRBV9 to TRBJ2-2; 8 nucleotides line up with TRBD2. The germline CDR1 and CDR2 sequences are SGDLS and YYNGEE. This CDR3 has 16 amino acids. V lost 0 bases to trimming and J lost 7 bases; unmatched junction nucleotides: 8. The CDR3 region has the DNA TGTGCCAGCAGCGTAGGGAGCGGGAGATTTAACGGGGAGCTGTTTTTT. Translated: CASSVGSGRFNGELFF.

The chain has TRBV7-9 and TRBJ2-2, with unresolved D. Germline CDR1 reads SEHNR; CDR2 reads FQNEAQ (reference sequence). This CDR3 spans 12 amino acids. With 2 bases removed from V and 7 bases from J, the gap between germline ends came to 5 bases. The DNA of the CDR3 is TGTGCCAGCAGCTTACCTTTCGGGGAGCTGTTTTTT. Protein product: CASSLPFGELFF.

The sample holds one count of this clone. This chain links TRBV25-1 with TRBJ2-5, with TRBD2 identical over 10 bases. Germline lookup yields CDR1 MGHDK and CDR2 SYGVNS. V lost 3 bases to trimming and J lost 4 bases; unmatched junction nucleotides: 11. This CDR3 is 17 amino acids long. The CDR3 nucleotides are TGTGCCAGCAGTGATTCTAGCGGGAGCTCCGGGGGAGAGACCCAGTACTTC. Residues: CASSDSSGSSGGETQYF.

The rearrangement uses TRBV7-9 and TRBJ2-1; the match to TRBD1 covers 8 bases. V was clipped by 6 bases and J by 0 bases; unmatched bases: 4. The CDR3 sequence is 15 residues long. CDR1 is SEHNR, CDR2 FQNEAQ, per germline (reference sequence). The CDR3 region is CASRPTGGSYNEQFF. The CDR3 nucleotides read TGTGCCAGCAGACCTACAGGGGGCTCCTACAATGAGCAGTTCTTC.

V is TRBV25-1 and J is TRBJ1-1; 11 bases fit TRBD1. CDR1 is MGHDK, CDR2 SYGVNS, per germline. V was clipped by 0 bases and J by 5 bases; unmatched bases: 8. CDR3 length: 17 amino acids. The CDR3 DNA reads TGTGCCAGCAGTGAATACGGGACAGGGGGACAGTTGACTGAAGCTTTCTTT. Its translation: CASSEYGTGGQLTEAFF.

This chain connects TRBV7-9 to TRBJ2-2, with 8 bases aligning to TRBD1. CDR3 length equals 14 residues. The V segment lost 5 bases and the J segment 7 bases; nucleotides outside the gene matches: 6. In germline, CDR1 is SEHNR, CDR2 FQNEAQ (reference sequence). The DNA of the CDR3 is TGTGCCAGCAGCCTACCGACAGGGGACGGGGAGCTGTTTTTT. This gives the protein CASSLPTGDGELFF.

This sequence joins TRBV6-6 and TRBJ2-3; no clear D gene. V lost 5 bases and J lost 0, with 12 bases in between. Germline V gene lookup returns CDR1 MNHNY and CDR2 SVGAGI (reference sequence). The CDR3 is 15 amino acids. CDR3 nucleotides: TGTGCCAGCAGTCCCCAACTTTCTAGCACAGATACGCAGTATTTT. This codes for CASSPQLSSTDTQYF.

This CDR3 is CASSPIGGASDTQYF. The CDR3 DNA sequence: TGTGCCAGCAGCCCAATCGGGGGGGCCAGCGATACGCAGTATTTT. V usage is TRBV7-3 and J usage is TRBJ2-3, with 8 bases that match TRBD2. The V gene's germline CDR1 is SGHTA and CDR2 FQGTGA. The J segment lost 6 bases and the V segment lost 5 bases, leaving 10 bases of the junction unmatched. This CDR3 has 15 amino acids.

The genes are TRBV9 and TRBJ2-2; 8 positions match TRBD1. The germline gives CDR1 SGDLS, CDR2 YYNGEE. V gave up 0 bases and J gave up 5 bases; unmatched junction bases: 3. The length of the CDR3 is 15 residues. The CDR3 protein is CASSVAGGVTGELFF. The CDR3 DNA follows: TGTGCCAGCAGCGTAGCAGGGGGCGTAACCGGGGAGCTGTTTTTT.

The chain has TRBV28 and TRBJ1-4; perhaps TRBD1 as D (5 bases). Germline-derived CDR1 and CDR2 are MDHEN and SYDVKM. The germline V and J ends were trimmed by 6 bases and 0 bases, with 14 bases remaining between them. This CDR3 has 16 residues. The CDR3 bases are TGTGCCAGCAGCTGGGGCTTAAAAGCAACTAATGAAAAACTGTTTTTT. Protein sequence: CASSWGLKATNEKLFF.

This clone was detected many times. This chain joins TRBV7-8 and TRBJ1-5, with D perhaps matching TRBD1 (5 bases). Germline loops: CDR1 SGHVS, CDR2 FQNEAQ. V lost 5 bases and J 0 bases, leaving 11 bases between the germline ends. The CDR3 has 15 amino acids. The CDR3 protein is CASSPQGNSNQPQHF. In DNA, the CDR3 is TGTGCCAGCAGCCCCCAGGGAAATAGCAATCAGCCCCAGCATTTT.

This sequence joins TRBV6-5 and TRBJ2-5; 7 bases fit TRBD2. The germline gives CDR1 MNHEY, CDR2 SVGAGI. The length of the CDR3 is 12 residues. The CDR3, as DNA: TGTGCTAGTCGGGACTACAGAGAGACCCAGTACTTC. This encodes CASRDYRETQYF.

The chain's CDR3 is CASRLAQAGELFF. DNA for the CDR3: TGTGCCAGCAGACTAGCGCAGGCCGGGGAGCTGTTTTTT. The chain employs TRBV3-1 (or the pseudogene TRBV3-2) and TRBJ2-2; 7 bases are shared with TRBD2. This CDR3 is built from 13 residues. Germline assignment: CDR1 LGHDT and CDR2 YNNKEL (reference sequence). The ends lost 6 bases at V and 6 bases at J; junction bases unmatched: 4.

The rearrangement joins TRBV9 to TRBJ2-1; D not certain. The CDR3 sequence is 17 residues long. V gave up 1 base and J gave up 3 bases, with 17 bases separating them. In germline, CDR1 is SGDLS, CDR2 YYNGEE. CDR3 DNA sequence: TGTGCCAGCAGCGTAACCGTCCTGGGCAGCCGCTACAATGAGCAGTTCTTC. Translation gives CASSVTVLGSRYNEQFF.

V and J are TRBV30 and TRBJ2-3; TRBD1 matches 9 bases. With 5 bases clipped from V and 0 bases from J, the junction kept 0 bases outside the gene matches. The CDR3 sequence is 13 residues long. In germline, CDR1 is GTSNPN, CDR2 SVGIG (reference sequence). The CDR3 DNA sequence: TGTGCCTGGGGACAGGGGAGCACAGATACGCAGTATTTT. Amino acid sequence: CAWGQGSTDTQYF. Variable domain in full (rest from reference TRBV30 and TRBJ2-3): SQTIHQWPATLVQPVGSPLSLECTVEGTSNPNLYWYRQAAGRGLQLLFYSVGIGQISSEVPQNLSASRPQDRQFILSSKKLLLSDSGFYLCAWGQGSTDTQYFGPGTRLTVL.

The chain links TRBV29-1 to TRBJ2-3; perhaps TRBD1 as D (6 bases). The CDR3 spans 13 residues. Trimming shortened V by 8 bases and J by 8 bases, and 20 bases separated the two germline ends. The germline V gene has CDR1 SQVTM and CDR2 ANQGSEA. The CDR3 sequence: CSSRDIPDGTQYF. In nucleotides, the CDR3 is TGCAGCAGCCGGGACATACCAGACGGTACGCAGTATTTT.